Shown below are 2 T cell receptor beta chains from a single sample sequenced in a study of PD-1 blockade in mismatch repair-deficient tumors (dated by TCRdb to the late 2010s). The method was the immunoSEQ multiplex PCR assay. Here the immuneACCESS table is served through TCRdb, limited to in-frame sequences with V and J called. Missing clones are a known gap in these copies; in checked studies unresolved V genes cover under half, and the rest lacks a known reason. Recorded for this sample are some 48,000 clones; 77% of them occurred a single time. Around 3.5% of the sample comes from the top ten. Per the publication, the time point label means: peripheral blood before pembrolizumab. Here the sequenced sample was PBMCs, taken before pembrolizumab treatment. All receptors come from an adult with mismatch repair-deficient cancer.

The chain uses TRBV9 and TRBJ2-5, with TRBD1 matching 8 bases. CDR1 and CDR2 from the germline V gene are SGDLS and YYNGEE. With 1 base clipped from V and 5 bases from J, the junction kept 7 bases outside the gene matches. CDR3 length: 15 residues. This CDR3 is CASSVSQGVGETQYF. The DNA of the CDR3 is TGTGCCAGCAGCGTATCACAGGGGGTAGGGGAGACCCAGTACTTC. Using reference TRBV9 and TRBJ2-5 for the parts outside the CDR3, the full variable domain is DSGVTQTPKHLITATGQRVTLRCSPRSGDLSVYWYQQSLDQGLQFLIQYYNGEERAKGNILERFSAQQFPDLHSELNLSSLELGDSALYFCASSVSQGVGETQYFGPGTRLLVL.

The chain has TRBV5-4 and TRBJ2-3; 9 bases align to TRBD1. The CDR3 spans 14 residues. The germline V gene has CDR1 SGHNT and CDR2 YYREEE (reference sequence). J lost 3 bases, V lost 4 bases, and 3 bases had no gene match. The CDR3 nucleotides read TGTGCCAGCAGCCGGGACAGGGTAACAGATACGCAGTATTTT. It codes for CASSRDRVTDTQYF.